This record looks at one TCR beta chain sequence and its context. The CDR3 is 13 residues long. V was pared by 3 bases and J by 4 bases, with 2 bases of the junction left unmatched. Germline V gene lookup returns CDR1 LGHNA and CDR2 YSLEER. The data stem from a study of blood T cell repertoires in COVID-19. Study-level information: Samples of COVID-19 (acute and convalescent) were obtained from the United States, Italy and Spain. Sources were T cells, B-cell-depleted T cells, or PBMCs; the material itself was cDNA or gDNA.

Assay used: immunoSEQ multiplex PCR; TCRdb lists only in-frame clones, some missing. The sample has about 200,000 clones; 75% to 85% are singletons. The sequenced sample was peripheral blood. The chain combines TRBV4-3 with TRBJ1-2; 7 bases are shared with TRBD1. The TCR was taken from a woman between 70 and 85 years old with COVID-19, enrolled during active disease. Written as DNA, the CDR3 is TGCGCCAGCAGCCAGCAGGGGGTCTATGGCTACACCTTC. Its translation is CASSQQGVYGYTF.